This T cell receptor beta chain was sequenced for a study of blood T cells in healthy people across ages. General observations from the study: Underestimates were what the diversity estimates from one million T cells were considered to be.

The germline CDR1 and CDR2 sequences are SQVTM and ANQGSEA. V lost 5 bases and J 1 base, leaving 5 bases between the germline ends. CDR3 length: 11 amino acids. Next came a second PCR, run for about 6 to 11 cycles, which used a sample-barcoded 5' primer along with a J-beta primer mix. TCRdb fed the 5' RACE reads into MiXCR, producing one record per CDR3 protein. The data show roughly 1.9 million distinct CDR3 sequences, with roughly two fifths seen just once and 23% held by the top ten. Those donating, healthy Caucasian individuals from Russia, were aged roughly 6 to 100. Of note for this clonotype: Its antigen is unidentified. A much more abundant neighbour one base away suggests this may be a read error.

The chain recombines TRBV29-1 with TRBJ1-1, with unresolved D. The TCR comes from a human donor in good health. Sequencing was done on a sample of blood. CDR3 in amino acids: CSVMGNTEAFF. CDR3 nucleotide sequence: TGCAGCGTTATGGGGAACACTGAAGCTTTCTTT.